A selection of T cell receptor beta chains follows, all from one sample in a study of blood T cell repertoires in COVID-19. Libraries were prepared by immunoSEQ multiplex PCR; TCRdb keeps only in-frame clonotypes and omits some of them. The sample carries approximately 440,000 clones, roughly 90% recorded once. Input material: PBMCs or T cells enriched from blood (not recorded which). The source is a woman in her late teens or twenties who had recovered from COVID-19. Each CDR3 is given with its conserved first and last residue. The D gene is left open where the match is weak. Part of the rows lack a size; the others show once, few, many or a class for expanded clones.

clone_size: NA
j_call: TRBJ2-7
v_call: TRBV6-5
cdr3_length: 13
d_call: NA
cdr3_nt: TGTGCCACTCGGGGGTTAGGCGCCTACGAGCAGTACTTC
cdr3_aa: CATRGLGAYEQYF

clone_size: NA
j_call: TRBJ1-5
v_call: TRBV4-1
cdr3_length: 13
d_call: NA
cdr3_nt: TGCGCCAGCAGCCGCCAGATCGATCAGCCCCAGCATTTT
cdr3_aa: CASSRQIDQPQHF

clone_size: NA
j_call: TRBJ2-1
v_call: TRBV5-1
cdr3_length: 14
d_call: NA
cdr3_nt: TGCGCCAGCAGCTTGACGGGTCCCGGAAATGAGCAGTTCTTC
cdr3_aa: CASSLTGPGNEQFF

clone_size: NA
j_call: TRBJ1-1
v_call: TRBV6-5
cdr3_length: 14
d_call: TRBD1
cdr3_nt: TGTGCCAGCAGCGGGGGACAGGCGAACACTGAAGCTTTCTTT
cdr3_aa: CASSGGQANTEAFF

clone_size: NA
j_call: TRBJ2-5
v_call: TRBV7-7
cdr3_length: 15
d_call: TRBD2
cdr3_nt: TGTGCCAGCAGCCCAGACGCGGGGGTTCAAGAGACCCAGTACTTC
cdr3_aa: CASSPDAGVQETQYF

clone_size: NA
j_call: TRBJ2-7
v_call: TRBV3-1/TRBV3-2
cdr3_length: 14
d_call: TRBD2
cdr3_nt: TGTGCCAGCAGCCCGGGACTAGCTCGCTACGAGCAGTACTTC
cdr3_aa: CASSPGLARYEQYF

clone_size: NA
j_call: TRBJ2-1
v_call: TRBV29-1
cdr3_length: 14
d_call: TRBD2
cdr3_nt: TGCAGCGTTGCTCGGGGGGGTACCTACAATGAGCAGTTCTTC
cdr3_aa: CSVARGGTYNEQFF

clone_size: few
j_call: TRBJ1-2
v_call: TRBV6-1
cdr3_length: 13
d_call: NA
cdr3_nt: TGTGCCAGCAGTGAAGCTCTCCGGGGGGGCTACACCTTC
cdr3_aa: CASSEALRGGYTF

clone_size: NA
j_call: TRBJ2-3
v_call: TRBV7-6
cdr3_length: 12
d_call: NA
cdr3_nt: TGTGCCAGCGCAGCGAGCACAGATACGCAGTATTTT
cdr3_aa: CASAASTDTQYF

clone_size: NA
j_call: TRBJ1-2
v_call: TRBV16
cdr3_length: 14
d_call: TRBD1
cdr3_nt: TGTGCCAGCAGCCCCCAGGGGGCAGATTATGGCTACACCTTC
cdr3_aa: CASSPQGADYGYTF

clone_size: NA
j_call: TRBJ1-2
v_call: TRBV10-2
cdr3_length: 15
d_call: TRBD1
cdr3_nt: TGCGCCAGCAGCTATTCGAGGGGACAGGGGGATGGCTACACCTTC
cdr3_aa: CASSYSRGQGDGYTF

clone_size: NA
j_call: TRBJ2-5
v_call: TRBV5-1
cdr3_length: 14
d_call: NA
cdr3_nt: TGCGCCAGCAGCGCCTTTGGGCAGGCAGAGACCCAGTACTTC
cdr3_aa: CASSAFGQAETQYF

clone_size: once
j_call: TRBJ1-2
v_call: TRBV4-1
cdr3_length: 17
d_call: NA
cdr3_nt: TGCGCCAGCAGCCAAGACGTACCGGGACTCCCTAACTATGGCTACACCTTC
cdr3_aa: CASSQDVPGLPNYGYTF

clone_size: NA
j_call: TRBJ1-1
v_call: TRBV9
cdr3_length: 18
d_call: TRBD1
cdr3_nt: TGTGCCAGCAGCGTAGCCCCCCGTGCGGGACAGGGCAAGACTGAAGCTTTCTTT
cdr3_aa: CASSVAPRAGQGKTEAFF

clone_size: NA
j_call: TRBJ2-5
v_call: TRBV5-6
cdr3_length: 13
d_call: NA
cdr3_nt: TGTGCCAGCAGCCGCGACAAGACAGGGACCCAGTACTTC
cdr3_aa: CASSRDKTGTQYF

clone_size: once
j_call: TRBJ2-7
v_call: TRBV7-2
cdr3_length: 15
d_call: NA
cdr3_nt: TGTGCCAGCAGCTTAGGCGTTTTCGGGATCTACGAGCAGTACTTC
cdr3_aa: CASSLGVFGIYEQYF

clone_size: NA
j_call: TRBJ1-1
v_call: TRBV5-4
cdr3_length: 14
d_call: NA
cdr3_nt: TGTGCCAGCAGCTTGTCCAGGGGGAACACTGAAGCTTTCTTT
cdr3_aa: CASSLSRGNTEAFF

clone_size: NA
j_call: TRBJ1-1
v_call: TRBV29-1
cdr3_length: 13
d_call: NA
cdr3_nt: TGCAGCGTTGAGTTGAGTATGAACACTGAAGCTTTCTTT
cdr3_aa: CSVELSMNTEAFF

clone_size: once
j_call: TRBJ1-1
v_call: TRBV15
cdr3_length: 16
d_call: NA
cdr3_nt: TGTGCCACCAGCCGTCAGTGGGGTGGGGGCAACACTGAAGCTTTCTTT
cdr3_aa: CATSRQWGGGNTEAFF

clone_size: once
j_call: TRBJ2-1
v_call: TRBV18
cdr3_length: 15
d_call: NA
cdr3_nt: TGTGCCAGCTCACCACAACAGGGTGGCTACAATGAGCAGTTCTTC
cdr3_aa: CASSPQQGGYNEQFF

clone_size: NA
j_call: TRBJ1-5
v_call: TRBV2
cdr3_length: 14
d_call: TRBD1
cdr3_nt: TGTGCCAGCAGGGAGGGGACAGTTGATCAGCCCCAGCATTTT
cdr3_aa: CASREGTVDQPQHF

clone_size: NA
j_call: TRBJ2-7
v_call: TRBV30
cdr3_length: 12
d_call: NA
cdr3_nt: TGTGCCTGGAGTGTAAGTGGAGGCGAGCAGTACTTC
cdr3_aa: CAWSVSGGEQYF

clone_size: few
j_call: TRBJ1-3
v_call: TRBV2
cdr3_length: 14
d_call: NA
cdr3_nt: TGTGCCAGCAACGCGGACAGATCTGGAAACACCATATATTTT
cdr3_aa: CASNADRSGNTIYF

clone_size: NA
j_call: TRBJ1-1
v_call: TRBV5-3
cdr3_length: 14
d_call: NA
cdr3_nt: TGTGCCAGAAGCAGCAGGGGACTGAACACTGAAGCTTTCTTT
cdr3_aa: CARSSRGLNTEAFF

clone_size: NA
j_call: TRBJ1-4
v_call: TRBV28
cdr3_length: 14
d_call: NA
cdr3_nt: TGTGCCAGCAGTTTGGGGGGGTCTAATGAAAAACTGTTTTTT
cdr3_aa: CASSLGGSNEKLFF

clone_size: NA
j_call: TRBJ2-6
v_call: TRBV7-3
cdr3_length: 18
d_call: TRBD2
cdr3_nt: TGTGCCAGCAGCCCTAGGGCGGGGGAGGGTTCTGGGGCCAACGTCCTGACTTTC
cdr3_aa: CASSPRAGEGSGANVLTF

clone_size: once
j_call: TRBJ2-5
v_call: TRBV3-1/TRBV3-2
cdr3_length: 17
d_call: TRBD2
cdr3_nt: TGTGCCAGCAGCCCTTCGCCGGGACTAGCGAGCCGGGAGACCCAGTACTTC
cdr3_aa: CASSPSPGLASRETQYF

clone_size: NA
j_call: TRBJ1-6
v_call: TRBV5-6
cdr3_length: 15
d_call: TRBD1
cdr3_nt: TGTGCCAGCAGCGCCTTACAGGGGCAAGGGTCACCCCTCCACTTT
cdr3_aa: CASSALQGQGSPLHF

clone_size: NA
j_call: TRBJ1-1
v_call: TRBV5-1
cdr3_length: 16
d_call: TRBD1
cdr3_nt: TGCGCCAGCAGCCCTCACTTGGGACAGTTGAACACTGAAGCTTTCTTT
cdr3_aa: CASSPHLGQLNTEAFF

clone_size: NA
j_call: TRBJ1-2
v_call: TRBV27
cdr3_length: 12
d_call: TRBD1
cdr3_nt: TGTGCCAGCAGGACAGGGCGGTATGGCTACACCTTC
cdr3_aa: CASRTGRYGYTF

clone_size: NA
j_call: TRBJ2-1
v_call: TRBV5-1
cdr3_length: 15
d_call: TRBD2
cdr3_nt: TGCGCCAGCAGCTCTTACGGGGGGGCCGAGAATGAGCAGTTCTTC
cdr3_aa: CASSSYGGAENEQFF

clone_size: NA
j_call: TRBJ1-1
v_call: TRBV5-4
cdr3_length: 14
d_call: NA
cdr3_nt: TGTGCCAGCAGCTTGCCCAGCGAGAACACTGAAGCTTTCTTT
cdr3_aa: CASSLPSENTEAFF

clone_size: NA
j_call: TRBJ1-4
v_call: TRBV28
cdr3_length: 13
d_call: TRBD1
cdr3_nt: TGTGCCAGCAGAACAGGGGGTAATGAAAAACTGTTTTTT
cdr3_aa: CASRTGGNEKLFF

clone_size: NA
j_call: TRBJ2-2
v_call: TRBV7-9
cdr3_length: 17
d_call: TRBD1
cdr3_nt: TGTGCCAGCAGCTTAGTTCTGTCCGGGACAGAACTTGGGGAGCTGTTTTTT
cdr3_aa: CASSLVLSGTELGELFF

clone_size: few
j_call: TRBJ1-5
v_call: TRBV7-8
cdr3_length: 15
d_call: TRBD1
cdr3_nt: TGTGCCAGCAGCCCAGGGGGGACAGGGGCTCAGCCCCAGCATTTT
cdr3_aa: CASSPGGTGAQPQHF

clone_size: NA
j_call: TRBJ1-1
v_call: TRBV27
cdr3_length: 13
d_call: NA
cdr3_nt: TGTGCCAGCAGCCGACAGACCTACACTGAAGCTTTCTTT
cdr3_aa: CASSRQTYTEAFF

clone_size: NA
j_call: TRBJ2-7
v_call: TRBV28
cdr3_length: 16
d_call: NA
cdr3_nt: TGTGCCAGCAGTTTCCTCGACAGAGGAGTATCCTACGAGCAGTACTTC
cdr3_aa: CASSFLDRGVSYEQYF

clone_size: once
j_call: TRBJ2-5
v_call: TRBV7-2
cdr3_length: 14
d_call: TRBD1
cdr3_nt: TGTGCCAGCAGTCAGGGACAGGGGGAAGAGACCCAGTACTTC
cdr3_aa: CASSQGQGEETQYF

clone_size: NA
j_call: TRBJ1-1
v_call: TRBV6-5
cdr3_length: 15
d_call: NA
cdr3_nt: TGTGCCAGCAGTTACTCGTGGAAGGGGGACACTGAAGCTTTCTTT
cdr3_aa: CASSYSWKGDTEAFF

clone_size: NA
j_call: TRBJ2-7
v_call: TRBV6-2/TRBV6-3
cdr3_length: 13
d_call: NA
cdr3_nt: TGTGCCAGCAGTTACGTATCAGGATACGAGCAGTACTTC
cdr3_aa: CASSYVSGYEQYF

clone_size: NA
j_call: TRBJ1-2
v_call: TRBV19
cdr3_length: 12
d_call: NA
cdr3_nt: TGTGCCAGTAGTATCAGGGACTCTGGCTACACCTTC
cdr3_aa: CASSIRDSGYTF

clone_size: NA
j_call: TRBJ2-7
v_call: TRBV12-3/TRBV12-4
cdr3_length: 12
d_call: NA
cdr3_nt: TGTGCCAGCAGGACGACAACGGACGAGCAGTACTTC
cdr3_aa: CASRTTTDEQYF

clone_size: NA
j_call: TRBJ1-1
v_call: TRBV3-1/TRBV3-2
cdr3_length: 14
d_call: TRBD1
cdr3_nt: TGTGCCAGCAGCCAAGGTGGGCAGGGGGCTGAAGCTTTCTTT
cdr3_aa: CASSQGGQGAEAFF

clone_size: NA
j_call: TRBJ2-5
v_call: TRBV5-5
cdr3_length: 16
d_call: TRBD2
cdr3_nt: TGTGCCAGCAGCGAGGCCGGGGGGGGCATGAAAGAGACCCAGTACTTC
cdr3_aa: CASSEAGGGMKETQYF

clone_size: NA
j_call: TRBJ2-7
v_call: TRBV30
cdr3_length: 16
d_call: TRBD2
cdr3_nt: TGTGCCTGGAGTCTAACTAGCGGGGCAGGATTATACGAGCAGTACTTC
cdr3_aa: CAWSLTSGAGLYEQYF